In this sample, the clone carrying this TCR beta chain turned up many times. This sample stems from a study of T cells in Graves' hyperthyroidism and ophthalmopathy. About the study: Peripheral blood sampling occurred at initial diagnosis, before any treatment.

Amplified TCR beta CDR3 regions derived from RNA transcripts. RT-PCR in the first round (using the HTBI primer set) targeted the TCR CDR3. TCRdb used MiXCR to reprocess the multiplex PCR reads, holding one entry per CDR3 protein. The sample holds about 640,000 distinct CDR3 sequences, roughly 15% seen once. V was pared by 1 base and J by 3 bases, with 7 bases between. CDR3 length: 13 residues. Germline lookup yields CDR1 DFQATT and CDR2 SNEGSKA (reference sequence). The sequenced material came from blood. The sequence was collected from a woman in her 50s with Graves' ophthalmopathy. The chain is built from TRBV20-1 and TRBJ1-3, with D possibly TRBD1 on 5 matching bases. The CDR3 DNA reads TGCAGTGCTAGAGCAGGGTTTGGAAACACCATATATTTT. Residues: CSARAGFGNTIYF.